Listed below are T cell receptor beta chains from one sample, sequenced in a study of cytomegalovirus exposure and HLA in healthy donors. TCRdb keeps only in-frame clones here, not all; method: immunoSEQ multiplex PCR. The sample yields some 180,000 clones, about four fifths seen once. Sample: PBMCs. All receptors come from a woman aged 25 to 39 in good health and CMV-seronegative. The CDR3 runs from the conserved cysteine through the conserved F or W. The D gene is left open where the match is weak. Clone size, where shown, is once, few, many, or a class for clones that have expanded.

size: .; J: TRBJ2-2; D: TRBD2; V: TRBV4-2; CDR3: CASSRGTSGGAGLAGELFF; DNA: TGTGCCAGCAGCCGAGGGACTAGCGGGGGGGCAGGGCTGGCCGGGGAGCTGTTTTTT
size: few; J: TRBJ1-1; D: .; V: TRBV9; CDR3: CASSPATLGDTEAFF; DNA: TGTGCCAGCAGCCCAGCGACCCTAGGGGACACTGAAGCTTTCTTT
size: .; J: TRBJ1-6; D: TRBD1; V: TRBV10-3; CDR3: CAIGGTGEVSPLHF; DNA: TGTGCCATCGGAGGGACAGGCGAAGTCTCACCCCTCCACTTT
size: .; J: TRBJ1-1; D: .; V: TRBV7-2; CDR3: CASSFQQDTEAFF; DNA: TGTGCCAGCAGCTTCCAACAGGACACTGAAGCTTTCTTT
size: .; J: TRBJ1-4; D: TRBD1; V: TRBV19; CDR3: CASSGGQGTNEKLFF; DNA: TGTGCCAGTAGTGGAGGACAGGGGACTAATGAAAAACTGTTTTTT
size: .; J: TRBJ2-2; D: .; V: TRBV7-3; CDR3: CASSSQEAGELFF; DNA: TGTGCCAGCAGCTCGCAGGAAGCCGGGGAGCTGTTTTTT
size: .; J: TRBJ1-1; D: .; V: TRBV5-6; CDR3: CASSLGEATEAFF; DNA: TGTGCCAGCAGCTTGGGGGAGGCCACTGAAGCTTTCTTT
size: few; J: TRBJ2-2; D: TRBD1; V: TRBV6-4; CDR3: CASSDSGDRNTGELFF; DNA: TGTGCCAGCAGTGACTCAGGGGACAGGAACACCGGGGAGCTGTTTTTT
size: once; J: TRBJ2-5; D: .; V: TRBV5-1; CDR3: CASSFSYQETQYF; DNA: TGCGCCAGCAGCTTTTCGTACCAAGAGACCCAGTACTTC
size: .; J: TRBJ2-1; D: .; V: TRBV5-1; CDR3: CASSLEIGGNEQFF; DNA: TGCGCCAGCAGCTTGGAAATAGGCGGCAATGAGCAGTTCTTC
size: .; J: TRBJ2-2; D: .; V: TRBV7-2; CDR3: CASRTTLGAGAAGELFF; DNA: TGTGCCAGCAGGACAACCCTCGGGGCGGGGGCTGCCGGGGAGCTGTTTTTT
size: .; J: TRBJ2-7; D: TRBD1; V: TRBV10-2; CDR3: CASSEFRDRGSYEQYF; DNA: TGCGCCAGCAGTGAGTTCCGGGACAGGGGCTCCTACGAGCAGTACTTC
size: .; J: TRBJ2-5; D: .; V: TRBV30; CDR3: CAWSAEGVQETQYF; DNA: TGTGCCTGGAGTGCCGAGGGGGTGCAAGAGACCCAGTACTTC
size: .; J: TRBJ2-3; D: TRBD1; V: TRBV5-4; CDR3: CASSFSRQGGDTQYF; DNA: TGTGCCAGCAGCTTCTCCCGACAGGGGGGGGACACGCAGTATTTT
size: .; J: TRBJ2-5; D: .; V: TRBV18; CDR3: CASSPGTPYQETQYF; DNA: TGTGCCAGCTCACCGGGGACACCGTACCAAGAGACCCAGTACTTC
size: .; J: TRBJ2-5; D: .; V: TRBV19; CDR3: CASSMLGETQYF; DNA: TGTGCCAGTAGTATGCTAGGAGAGACCCAGTACTTC
size: .; J: TRBJ1-1; D: .; V: TRBV19; CDR3: CASIGSPRGTEAFF; DNA: TGTGCCAGTATTGGTTCCCCCCGCGGCACTGAAGCTTTCTTT
size: .; J: TRBJ1-1; D: .; V: TRBV19; CDR3: CASSQGYTEAFF; DNA: TGTGCCAGTTCTCAGGGTTATACTGAAGCTTTCTTT
size: .; J: TRBJ1-2; D: TRBD1; V: TRBV10-3; CDR3: CAITEGPGQLYGYTF; DNA: TGTGCCATCACCGAAGGTCCGGGACAGCTTTATGGCTACACCTTC
size: .; J: TRBJ2-7; D: .; V: TRBV5-1; CDR3: CASSFGGSYEQYF; DNA: TGCGCCAGCAGCTTCGGAGGCTCCTACGAGCAGTACTTC
size: .; J: TRBJ2-5; D: .; V: TRBV27; CDR3: CASTTSGGETQYF; DNA: TGTGCCAGCACGACCAGTGGCGGGGAGACCCAGTACTTC
size: .; J: TRBJ1-1; D: .; V: TRBV6-5; CDR3: CASSHAVGGGEAFF; DNA: TGTGCCAGCAGCCACGCGGTGGGGGGGGGTGAAGCTTTCTTT
size: .; J: TRBJ2-3; D: .; V: TRBV6-5; CDR3: CASNTQGYTDTQYF; DNA: TGTGCCAGCAACACTCAGGGTTACACAGATACGCAGTATTTT
size: .; J: TRBJ2-7; D: .; V: TRBV30; CDR3: CAWSDQPRDEQYF; DNA: TGTGCCTGGAGTGATCAGCCCAGGGACGAGCAGTACTTC
size: .; J: TRBJ2-5; D: TRBD2; V: TRBV4-2; CDR3: CASSQAASGAYQETQYF; DNA: TGTGCCAGCAGCCAAGCCGCTAGCGGGGCTTACCAAGAGACCCAGTACTTC
size: .; J: TRBJ2-1; D: TRBD1; V: TRBV5-4; CDR3: CATTGTGSINEQFF; DNA: TGTGCCACCACAGGGACAGGGTCCATCAATGAGCAGTTCTTC
size: .; J: TRBJ1-1; D: TRBD1; V: TRBV27; CDR3: CASSSRTGGVTEAFF; DNA: TGTGCCAGCAGTTCCCGGACAGGGGGCGTCACTGAAGCTTTCTTT
size: .; J: TRBJ1-6; D: TRBD1; V: TRBV7-6; CDR3: CASSPLTGGIGSSSPLHF; DNA: TGTGCCAGCAGCCCCCTCACAGGGGGCATTGGTTCAAGTTCACCCCTCCACTTT
size: .; J: TRBJ1-1; D: TRBD1; V: TRBV7-2; CDR3: CASSIGDRENTEAFF; DNA: TGTGCCAGCAGCATAGGGGACAGGGAGAACACTGAAGCTTTCTTT
size: .; J: TRBJ1-6; D: TRBD1; V: TRBV5-4; CDR3: CASSLGQGRNSPLHF; DNA: TGTGCCAGCAGCTTAGGACAGGGGCGTAATTCACCCCTCCACTTT
size: .; J: TRBJ2-5; D: .; V: TRBV5-4; CDR3: CASSSRTVQETQYF; DNA: TGTGCCAGCAGCTCCAGGACAGTTCAAGAGACCCAGTACTTC
size: .; J: TRBJ1-1; D: .; V: TRBV19; CDR3: CASQPQQGRGTEAFF; DNA: TGTGCCAGTCAACCCCAGCAAGGTCGGGGGACTGAAGCTTTCTTT
size: .; J: TRBJ1-5; D: .; V: TRBV6-1; CDR3: CASSEGTVHNQPQHF; DNA: TGTGCCAGCAGTGAAGGGACAGTCCACAATCAGCCCCAGCATTTT
size: .; J: TRBJ1-2; D: .; V: TRBV2; CDR3: CASLLSYGYTF; DNA: TGTGCCAGCCTCCTTAGCTATGGCTACACCTTC
size: .; J: TRBJ2-2; D: .; V: TRBV18; CDR3: CASSNGGGELFF; DNA: TGTGCCAGCTCAAACGGCGGCGGGGAGCTGTTTTTT
size: once; J: TRBJ1-1; D: .; V: TRBV5-1; CDR3: CASRLDPNTEAFF; DNA: TGCGCCAGCAGACTAGACCCGAACACTGAAGCTTTCTTT
size: .; J: TRBJ2-1; D: TRBD2; V: TRBV28; CDR3: CASSLAPLAGGPNEQFF; DNA: TGTGCCAGCAGTTTAGCCCCCCTAGCGGGGGGCCCCAATGAGCAGTTCTTC
size: few; J: TRBJ1-4; D: .; V: TRBV4-1; CDR3: CASSESRREGEKLFF; DNA: TGCGCCAGCAGCGAAAGCCGAAGGGAGGGCGAAAAACTGTTTTTT
size: .; J: TRBJ1-2; D: TRBD1; V: TRBV5-1; CDR3: CASSSGTQGTSYTF; DNA: TGCGCCAGCAGCTCGGGCACACAGGGGACGAGCTACACCTTC
size: .; J: TRBJ2-2; D: .; V: TRBV18; CDR3: CASSPKSVTGELFF; DNA: TGTGCCAGCTCACCCAAGTCAGTTACCGGGGAGCTGTTTTTT
size: few; J: TRBJ1-6; D: .; V: TRBV2; CDR3: CASSESMSNSPLHF; DNA: TGTGCCAGCAGTGAATCTATGAGTAATTCACCCCTCCACTTT